This entry lists 21 T cell receptor beta chains sequenced from one sample in a study of identifying expanded T cells in peripheral blood. Clones were sequenced by immunoSEQ multiplex PCR, and TCRdb holds only the in-frame ones, with some missing. The sample holds approximately 79,000 clones, almost 90% seen once. The sample was blood. Every receptor here comes from a person aged 18 to 75 in good health.

The chain uses TRBV7-2 and TRBJ1-2; the D is unclear. The germline CDR1 and CDR2 sequences are SGHTA and FQGNSA. Trimming pared 1 base from V and 4 bases from J, leaving 7 bases between. The CDR3 consists of 13 residues. The chain's CDR3 is CASSLDRTYGYTF. The CDR3 DNA reads as TGTGCCAGCAGCTTAGACCGGACCTATGGCTACACCTTC. The full variable domain, in which reference TRBV7-2 and TRBJ1-2 provide the parts outside the CDR3, is GAGVSQSPSNKVTEKGKDVELRCDPISGHTALYWYRQSLGQGLEFLIYFQGNSAPDKSGLPSDRFSAERTGGSVSTLTIQRTQQEDSAVYLCASSLDRTYGYTFGSGTRLTVV.

This clone was seen just once. V and J are TRBV7-6 and TRBJ2-2; D possibly uses TRBD1 or TRBD2 (6 bases each). CDR1 and CDR2 (germline): SGHVS, FNYEAQ. The CDR3 spans 14 residues. Between the trimmed V and J ends, which lost 5 bases and 6 bases, there was a span of 13 bases. In nucleotides, the CDR3 is TGTGCCAGCAGCCCTCGAAGGGGGGCCGGGGAGCTGTTTTTT. Translation: CASSPRRGAGELFF.

This clone was observed once. CDR3 bases: TGTGCCACCAGCGGCCGTCAGGGGCGTGACACTGAAGCTTTCTTT. Encoded protein: CATSGRQGRDTEAFF. This rearrangement joins TRBV15 to TRBJ1-1; D possibly corresponds to TRBD1 (6 bases). The germline V gene has CDR1 LNHNV and CDR2 YYDKDF (reference sequence). Trimming shortened V by 5 bases and J by 3 bases, and 16 bases separated the two germline ends. The CDR3 runs 15 residues.

Many counts were recorded for this clone. V gene TRBV7-8 combines with J gene TRBJ2-1, with D tentatively TRBD1 (6 bases). This CDR3 is 18 amino acids long. The germline V and J ends were trimmed by 4 bases and 5 bases, with 24 bases remaining between them. Germline V gene lookup returns CDR1 SGHVS and CDR2 FQNEAQ. This chain's CDR3 is CASSSSSTGAGADNEQFF. The CDR3 DNA sequence: TGTGCCAGCAGCTCGTCATCTACCGGGGCAGGGGCGGACAATGAGCAGTTCTTC.

V gene TRBV5-1 combines with J gene TRBJ1-1, with D possibly TRBD1 on 6 matching bases. This CDR3 contains 17 residues. Trimming removed 4 bases at V and 1 base at J, with 20 bases between. Germline V gene sequence: CDR1 SGHRS, CDR2 YFSETQ. The CDR3 region has the DNA TGCGCCAGCAGCATCAGGGGTTTAGGGTTTGGGAACACTGAAGCTTTCTTT. Translated: CASSIRGLGFGNTEAFF.

The rearrangement links TRBV5-1 to TRBJ2-1; maybe TRBD1 (7 bases). V lost 0 bases, J lost 9 bases, and 22 bases lay in between. There are 17 residues in the CDR3. Germline values: CDR1 SGHRS, CDR2 YFSETQ. The CDR3 DNA sequence: TGCGCCAGCAGCTTGGAAGTGCGGACTAATCAGGGGGGTGAGCAGTTCTTC. It specifies CASSLEVRTNQGGEQFF. Drawing the rest from reference TRBV5-1 and TRBJ2-1, the complete variable domain is KAGVTQTPRYLIKTRGQQVTLSCSPISGHRSVSWYQQTPGQGLQFLFEYFSETQRNKGNFPGRFSGRQFSNSRSEMNVSTLELGDSALYLCASSLEVRTNQGGEQFFGPGTRLTVL.

This chain links TRBV30 with TRBJ1-1; D not resolved. Germline V CDR1 and CDR2: GTSNPN, SVGIG (reference sequence). The germline V and J ends were trimmed by 0 bases and 3 bases, with 8 bases remaining between them. CDR3 length: 13 amino acids. This CDR3 reads CAWSVSGDTEAFF. The CDR3 DNA reads as TGTGCCTGGAGTGTATCCGGGGACACTGAAGCTTTCTTT.

This chain connects TRBV6-1 to TRBJ2-1; D possibly corresponds to TRBD2 (6 bases). CDR1 is MNHNS, CDR2 SASEGT, per germline. This CDR3 region has 15 residues. The ends were cut back, 7 bases at V and 7 bases at J, with 20 bases in the middle. The CDR3 DNA sequence: TGTGCCAGCACGCAGGGACCCGGAGGAGGGAATGAGCAGTTCTTC. Encoded protein: CASTQGPGGGNEQFF.

The gene calls are TRBV5-8 and TRBJ2-5, with unresolved D. The germline gives CDR1 SGHTS, CDR2 YDEGEE. Trimming shortened V by 3 bases and J by 2 bases, and 5 bases separated the two germline ends. CDR3 size: 12 residues. CDR3 residues: CASSWDQETQYF. In nucleotides, the CDR3 is TGTGCCAGCAGCTGGGATCAAGAGACCCAGTACTTC.

The V gene is TRBV5-1, the J gene TRBJ2-3; D tentatively fits TRBD1 or TRBD2 (5 bases each). In germline, CDR1 is SGHRS, CDR2 YFSETQ. Trimming cost V 6 bases and J 1 base, with 9 bases left between them. The length of the CDR3 is 13 residues. This CDR3 reads CASTRGGTDTQYF. The CDR3 DNA reads as TGCGCCAGCACGAGGGGTGGCACAGATACGCAGTATTTT.

The chain carries TRBV7-2 and TRBJ2-7; D is ambiguous. Trimming removed 4 bases from V and 2 bases from J, with 15 bases in between. This CDR3 is 15 amino acids long. The germline CDR1 and CDR2 sequences are SGHTA and FQGNSA. CDR3 region: CASSSTPGHPYEQYF. The CDR3 DNA sequence: TGTGCCAGCAGCTCGACTCCCGGCCACCCCTACGAGCAGTACTTC.

This chain connects TRBV6-5 to TRBJ1-4; 7 bases fit TRBD1. The CDR3 runs 14 residues. Unmatched junction bases numbered 7, after V lost 6 bases and J lost 6 bases. Germline lookup yields CDR1 MNHEY and CDR2 SVGAGI. This CDR3 is CASRRRGRDEKLFF. Written as DNA, the CDR3 is TGTGCCAGCAGACGGAGGGGGCGCGATGAAAAACTGTTTTTT.

The J gene is TRBJ1-3, the V gene TRBV6-5; TRBD1 agrees at 8 bases. Trimming took 8 bases from V and 4 from J; bases not matched to a gene: 4. Germline CDR1 and CDR2: MNHEY and SVGAGI. CDR3 length: 13 residues. The CDR3 loop is CASESGGGNTIYF. CDR3 nucleotide sequence: TGTGCCAGCGAGTCAGGGGGCGGAAACACCATATATTTT.

The CDR3, as DNA: TGTGCCAGCAGCGTCCCCCCTAGCATCGAGCAGTTCTTC. This translates into CASSVPPSIEQFF. This chain connects TRBV9 to TRBJ2-1; TRBD2 is a possible D gene (5 bases). Germline V gene sequence: CDR1 SGDLS, CDR2 YYNGEE. Trimming shortened V by 2 bases and J by 10 bases, and 13 bases separated the two germline ends. The CDR3 has 13 residues.

The J gene is TRBJ1-2, the V gene TRBV6-5, with D possibly TRBD1 on 5 matching bases. Trimming took 2 bases from V and 4 from J, leaving 17 bases between them. CDR1 is MNHEY, CDR2 SVGAGI, per germline. The CDR3 loop spans 16 amino acids. In DNA form, the CDR3 reads TGTGCCAGCAGTTACCCGGGACCACTTGACCTCTATGGCTACACCTTC. It is translated as CASSYPGPLDLYGYTF.

V is TRBV30 and J is TRBJ2-3; D is uncertain. V lost 6 bases and J lost 6, with 7 bases in between. This CDR3 is built from 10 residues. Germline values: CDR1 GTSNPN, CDR2 SVGIG (reference sequence). CDR3 in amino acids: CACTLDTQYF. For the CDR3, the DNA is TGTGCCTGTACCCTGGATACGCAGTATTTT.

The chain is built from TRBV7-2 and TRBJ2-7; 8 bases are a match to TRBD2. CDR3 length: 14 residues. Germline lookup yields CDR1 SGHTA and CDR2 FQGNSA. V was clipped by 6 bases and J by 0 bases; unmatched bases: 4. The CDR3 sequence is CASREGLGSYEQYF. CDR3 in DNA: TGTGCCAGCAGAGAGGGACTAGGCTCCTACGAGCAGTACTTC. The whole variable domain, remainder taken from reference TRBV7-2 and TRBJ2-7, is GAGVSQSPSNKVTEKGKDVELRCDPISGHTALYWYRQSLGQGLEFLIYFQGNSAPDKSGLPSDRFSAERTGGSVSTLTIQRTQQEDSAVYLCASREGLGSYEQYFGPGTRLTVT.

This clone was observed a single time. V usage is TRBV11-1 and J usage is TRBJ2-7; 9 positions match TRBD1. This CDR3 has 15 amino acids. V lost 3 bases, J lost 5 bases, and 8 bases stayed unmatched. Germline CDR1 is SGHAT and CDR2 is FQDESV (reference sequence). The CDR3 loop reads CASSFFGQGTHEQYF. The CDR3 DNA follows: TGTGCCAGCAGCTTTTTTGGACAGGGGACCCACGAGCAGTACTTC.

In DNA, the CDR3 is TGCGCCAGCAGCTTTTTACAGGGCACTGAAGCTTTCTTT. Its protein is CASSFLQGTEAFF. V gene TRBV5-1 combines with J gene TRBJ1-1, with D perhaps matching TRBD1 (6 bases). In germline, CDR1 is SGHRS, CDR2 YFSETQ. This CDR3 has 13 amino acids. Trimming stripped 2 bases from V and 4 bases from J, with 9 bases between.

The V gene is TRBV5-1, the J gene TRBJ2-7; the D gene is possibly TRBD2 (5 bases). The V end lost 5 bases, the J end lost 0 bases, and 9 bases lay between the germline ends. From germline, CDR1 is SGHRS and CDR2 YFSETQ. The CDR3 spans 13 residues. The CDR3 DNA follows: TGCGCCAGCAGACCGGGAAGCTCCTACGAGCAGTACTTC. This sequence encodes CASRPGSSYEQYF.

The rearrangement links TRBV4-1 to TRBJ2-7, with 7 bases that match TRBD2. Germline values: CDR1 MGHRA, CDR2 YSYEKL. J lost 2 bases, V lost 0 bases, and 13 bases had no gene match. The CDR3 is made up of 18 amino acids. The CDR3 nucleotides read TGCGCCAGCAGCCAAGACGTATCCGGGACTACCCTTACCTACGAGCAGTACTTC. As protein: CASSQDVSGTTLTYEQYF.